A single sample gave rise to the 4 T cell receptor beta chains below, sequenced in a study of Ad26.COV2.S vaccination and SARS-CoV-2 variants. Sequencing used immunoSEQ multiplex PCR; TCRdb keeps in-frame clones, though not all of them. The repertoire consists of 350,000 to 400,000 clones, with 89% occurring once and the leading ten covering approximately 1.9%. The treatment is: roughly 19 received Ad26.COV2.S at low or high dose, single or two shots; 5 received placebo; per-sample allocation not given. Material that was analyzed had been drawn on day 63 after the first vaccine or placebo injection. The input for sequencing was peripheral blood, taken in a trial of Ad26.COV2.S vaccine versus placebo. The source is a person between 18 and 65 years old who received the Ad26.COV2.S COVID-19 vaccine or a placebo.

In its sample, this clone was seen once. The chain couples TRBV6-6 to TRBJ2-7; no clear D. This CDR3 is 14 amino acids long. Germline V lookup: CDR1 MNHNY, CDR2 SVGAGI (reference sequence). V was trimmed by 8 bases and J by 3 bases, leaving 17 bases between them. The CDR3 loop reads CASRAKNDFYEQYF. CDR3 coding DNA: TGTGCCAGCCGCGCCAAGAACGATTTCTACGAGCAGTACTTC.

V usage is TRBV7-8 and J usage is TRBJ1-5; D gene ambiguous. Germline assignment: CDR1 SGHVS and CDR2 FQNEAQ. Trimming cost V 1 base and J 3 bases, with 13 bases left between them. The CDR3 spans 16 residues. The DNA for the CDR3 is TGTGCCAGCAGCTTAGTGGGGATTGGTTCCAATCAGCCCCAGCATTTT. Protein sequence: CASSLVGIGSNQPQHF.

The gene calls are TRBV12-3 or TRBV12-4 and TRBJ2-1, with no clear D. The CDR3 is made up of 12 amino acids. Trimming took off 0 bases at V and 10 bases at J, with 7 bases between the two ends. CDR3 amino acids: CASSLAIWEQFF. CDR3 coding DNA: TGTGCCAGCAGTTTAGCAATTTGGGAGCAGTTCTTC.

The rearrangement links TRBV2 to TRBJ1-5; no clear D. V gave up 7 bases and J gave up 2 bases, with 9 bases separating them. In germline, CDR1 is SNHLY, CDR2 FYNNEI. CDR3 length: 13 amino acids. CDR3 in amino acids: CASTYQGNQPQHF. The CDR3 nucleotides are TGTGCCAGCACCTACCAGGGCAATCAGCCCCAGCATTTT.